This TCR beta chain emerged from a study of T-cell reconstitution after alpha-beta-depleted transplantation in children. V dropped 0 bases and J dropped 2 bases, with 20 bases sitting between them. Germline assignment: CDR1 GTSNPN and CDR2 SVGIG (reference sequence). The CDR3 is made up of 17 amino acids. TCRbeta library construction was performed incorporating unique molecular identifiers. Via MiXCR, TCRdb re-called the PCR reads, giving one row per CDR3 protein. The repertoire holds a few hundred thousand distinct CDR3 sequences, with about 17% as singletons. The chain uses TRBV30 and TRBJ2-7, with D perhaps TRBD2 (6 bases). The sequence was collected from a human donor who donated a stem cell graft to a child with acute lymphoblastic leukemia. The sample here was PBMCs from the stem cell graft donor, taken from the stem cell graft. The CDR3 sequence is CAWSVPGIAVATYEQYF. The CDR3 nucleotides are TGTGCCTGGAGTGTACCAGGCATAGCGGTGGCGACCTACGAGCAGTACTTC.